Listed below are T cell receptor beta chains from one sample, sequenced in a study of blood T cell repertoires in COVID-19. Produced via immunoSEQ multiplex PCR; TCRdb's table is partial and in-frame only. The data contain around 50,000 clones, around 80% of them seen just once; the ten biggest clones take up roughly 55%. Sequenced material: peripheral blood. Receptors were obtained from a man between 65 and 85 years old with acute or convalescent COVID-19. The CDR3 runs from the conserved cysteine through the conserved F or W. D genes are given only for firm matches. Expanded clones are given a class, and other clones once, few, many or no size at all.

clone_size | j_call | d_call | v_call | cdr3_aa | cdr3_nt
- | TRBJ2-5 | TRBD2 | TRBV28 | CASSTLLAGVRETQYF | TGTGCCAGCAGTACCCTACTAGCGGGAGTCCGAGAGACCCAGTACTTC
- | TRBJ1-5 | TRBD1 | TRBV12-5 | CASAPGDRPSNQPQHF | TGTGCTAGTGCCCCAGGGGACAGGCCTAGCAATCAGCCCCAGCATTTT
- | TRBJ1-4 | TRBD1 | TRBV5-1 | CASSLQQGTNEKLFF | TGCGCCAGCAGCTTGCAACAGGGGACTAATGAAAAACTGTTTTTT
- | TRBJ1-2 | - | TRBV5-6 | CASNVQGLYYGYTF | TGTGCCAGCAACGTACAGGGCCTATATTATGGCTACACCTTC
once | TRBJ2-7 | - | TRBV6-6 | CASSTYSSYEQYF | TGTGCCAGCAGTACCTACAGCTCCTACGAGCAGTACTTC
once | TRBJ2-1 | TRBD2 | TRBV27 | CASSRSGAPDGEQFF | TGTGCCAGCAGCCGTAGCGGGGCCCCCGACGGGGAGCAGTTCTTC
- | TRBJ1-5 | - | TRBV4-3 | CASSPPGVQPQHF | TGCGCCAGCAGCCCCCCGGGGGTTCAGCCCCAGCATTTT
- | TRBJ2-7 | - | TRBV6-5 | CATTKTDEQYF | TGTGCCACTACGAAAACCGACGAGCAGTACTTC
- | TRBJ2-1 | - | TRBV6-1 | CASSERYGYNEQFF | TGTGCCAGCAGTGAACGTTACGGTTACAATGAGCAGTTCTTC
- | TRBJ1-3 | - | TRBV28 | CASSPGGSGNTIYF | TGTGCCAGCAGCCCCGGGGGCTCTGGAAACACCATATATTTT
- | TRBJ1-4 | - | TRBV15 | CATSQGFEKLFF | TGTGCCACCAGCCAGGGGTTCGAAAAACTGTTTTTT
once | TRBJ2-3 | TRBD2 | TRBV9 | CASSSVLAGTDTQYF | TGTGCCAGCAGCTCCGTCCTAGCGGGCACAGATACGCAGTATTTT
once | TRBJ1-2 | - | TRBV6-5 | CASSRGGQTNYGYTF | TGTGCCAGCAGCCGCGGGGGGCAAACTAACTATGGCTACACCTTC
- | TRBJ2-1 | - | TRBV6-5 | CASKSGTYYNEQFF | TGTGCCAGCAAATCTGGGACATACTACAATGAGCAGTTCTTC
- | TRBJ1-6 | - | TRBV14 | CASSQVLQDNSPLHF | TGTGCCAGCAGCCAAGTGCTGCAGGATAATTCACCCCTCCACTTT
- | TRBJ1-6 | - | TRBV12-3/TRBV12-4 | CASSREVDSPLHF | TGTGCCAGCAGCCGAGAGGTGGATTCACCCCTCCACTTT
- | TRBJ1-5 | - | TRBV5-1 | CASSRNGGTNQPQHF | TGCGCCAGCAGTAGGAATGGGGGGACCAATCAGCCCCAGCATTTT
- | TRBJ2-6 | - | TRBV19 | CASMGYGQGGDVLTF | TGTGCCAGTATGGGATACGGGCAGGGGGGAGACGTCCTGACTTTC
- | TRBJ1-6 | - | TRBV30 | CAWGQENSPLHF | TGTGCCTGGGGTCAGGAAAATTCACCCCTCCACTTT
- | TRBJ2-3 | TRBD2 | TRBV7-2 | CASSLSLIAGDTQYF | TGTGCCAGCAGCTTATCACTGATAGCGGGAGATACGCAGTATTTT
- | TRBJ1-1 | - | TRBV6-1 | CASSDRGISDSEAFF | TGTGCCAGCAGTGATCGGGGAATATCGGATTCTGAAGCTTTCTTT
- | TRBJ1-1 | - | TRBV19 | CASSRLTGNTEAFF | TGTGCCAGTAGCCGCTTGACAGGGAACACTGAAGCTTTCTTT
- | TRBJ2-7 | TRBD1 | TRBV19 | CASSPRTGQDYEQYF | TGTGCCAGTAGCCCTCGGACAGGGCAAGACTACGAGCAGTACTTC
- | TRBJ1-2 | TRBD1 | TRBV27 | CASSGDRGRGYTF | TGTGCCAGCAGTGGGGACAGGGGGCGTGGCTACACCTTC
once | TRBJ1-2 | TRBD1 | TRBV27 | CASSPIFRGTYYGYTF | TGTGCCAGCAGCCCTATTTTCAGGGGGACCTACTATGGCTACACCTTC
- | TRBJ2-3 | TRBD2 | TRBV5-1 | CASSPGTSGTDTQYF | TGCGCCAGCAGCCCTGGGACTAGCGGGACAGATACGCAGTATTTT
- | TRBJ1-2 | - | TRBV5-4 | CASSSQGRSYGYTF | TGTGCCAGCAGCTCCCAGGGCCGGAGCTATGGCTACACCTTC
- | TRBJ1-2 | TRBD1 | TRBV18 | CASSPYPVRGDYGYTF | TGTGCCAGCTCACCATACCCGGTCAGGGGGGACTATGGCTACACCTTC
- | TRBJ2-1 | - | TRBV29-1 | CSVEWSAPASFF | TGCAGCGTTGAATGGAGCGCGCCCGCTTCGTTCTTC
- | TRBJ1-5 | - | TRBV6-5 | CASSSAQGEQPQHF | TGTGCCAGCAGTTCAGCACAGGGCGAACAGCCCCAGCATTTT
- | TRBJ2-2 | - | TRBV6-5 | CSTGPGELFF | TGTTCTACAGGGCCCGGGGAGCTGTTTTTT
- | TRBJ2-1 | - | TRBV19 | CASSIEGGPNNEQFF | TGTGCCAGTAGTATAGAAGGAGGGCCTAACAATGAGCAGTTCTTC
- | TRBJ1-3 | - | TRBV12-3/TRBV12-4 | CASRRAANTIYF | TGTGCCAGCCGGCGGGCCGCAAACACCATATATTTT
- | TRBJ2-7 | - | TRBV18 | CASSLPRTASYEQYF | TGTGCCAGCTCACTACCCAGGACTGCCTCCTACGAGCAGTACTTC
- | TRBJ2-3 | TRBD1 | TRBV28 | CASSHRQGAGDTQYF | TGTGCCAGCAGTCATCGGCAGGGGGCTGGAGATACGCAGTATTTT
- | TRBJ1-2 | - | TRBV27 | CASSLNRVTYGYTF | TGTGCCAGCAGTTTAAACAGGGTAACCTATGGCTACACCTTC
- | TRBJ2-1 | - | TRBV24-1 | CATSDLPGLSYNEQFF | TGTGCCACCAGTGATCTACCGGGACTCTCTTACAATGAGCAGTTCTTC
- | TRBJ1-3 | TRBD1 | TRBV18 | CASSPGTGGSRGNTIYF | TGTGCCAGCTCACCCGGGACAGGGGGCTCGAGAGGAAACACCATATATTTT